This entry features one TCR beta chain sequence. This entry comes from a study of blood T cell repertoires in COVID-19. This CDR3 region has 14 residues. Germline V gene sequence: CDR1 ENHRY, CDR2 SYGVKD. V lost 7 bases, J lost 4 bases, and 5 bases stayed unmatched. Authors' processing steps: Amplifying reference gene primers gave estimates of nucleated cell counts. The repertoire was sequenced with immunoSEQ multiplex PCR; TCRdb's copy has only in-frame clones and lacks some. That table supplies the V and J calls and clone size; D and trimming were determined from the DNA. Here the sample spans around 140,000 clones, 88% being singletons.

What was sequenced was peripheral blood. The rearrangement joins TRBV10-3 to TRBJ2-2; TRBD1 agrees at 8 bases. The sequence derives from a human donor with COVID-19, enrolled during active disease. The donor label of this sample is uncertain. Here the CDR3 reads CAIKGQATTGELFF. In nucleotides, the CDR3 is TGTGCCATCAAGGGACAGGCAACCACCGGGGAGCTGTTTTTT.